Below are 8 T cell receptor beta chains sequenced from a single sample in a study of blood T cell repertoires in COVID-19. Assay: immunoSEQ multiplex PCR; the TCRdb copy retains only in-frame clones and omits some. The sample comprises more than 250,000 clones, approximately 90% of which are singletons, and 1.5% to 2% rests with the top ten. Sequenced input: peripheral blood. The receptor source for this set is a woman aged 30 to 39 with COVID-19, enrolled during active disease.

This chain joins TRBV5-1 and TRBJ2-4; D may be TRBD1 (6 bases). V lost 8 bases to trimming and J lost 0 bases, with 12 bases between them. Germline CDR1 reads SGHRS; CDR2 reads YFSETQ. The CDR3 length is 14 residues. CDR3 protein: CARGPRGAKNIQYF. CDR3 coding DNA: TGCGCCAGGGGACCCAGGGGAGCCAAAAACATTCAGTACTTC.

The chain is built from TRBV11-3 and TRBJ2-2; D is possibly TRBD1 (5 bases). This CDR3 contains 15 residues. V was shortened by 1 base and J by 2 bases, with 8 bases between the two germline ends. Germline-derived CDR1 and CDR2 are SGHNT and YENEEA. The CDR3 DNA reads TGTGCCAGCAGCTTAGGGGGCGACAACACCGGGGAGCTGTTTTTT. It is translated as CASSLGGDNTGELFF.

CDR3 coding DNA: TGTGCCAGCAGCTTCGGGACAGGGGGGAACTATGGCTACACCTTC. Its protein is CASSFGTGGNYGYTF. The chain recombines TRBV7-9 with TRBJ1-2, with 11 bases fitting TRBD1. The CDR3 consists of 15 residues. Germline V lookup: CDR1 SEHNR, CDR2 FQNEAQ (reference sequence). After removal of 3 bases from V and 2 bases from J, the junction contained 2 bases not matched to a gene.

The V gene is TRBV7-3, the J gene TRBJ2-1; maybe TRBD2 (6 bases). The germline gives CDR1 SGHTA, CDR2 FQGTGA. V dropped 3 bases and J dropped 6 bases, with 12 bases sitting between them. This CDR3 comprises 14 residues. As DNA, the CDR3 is TGTGCCAGCAGCTTGGGCGGGGCAGTCAATGAGCAGTTCTTC. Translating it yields CASSLGGAVNEQFF.

CDR3 loop: CASSFGDRQPQHF. CDR3 in DNA: TGTGCCAGCAGCTTTGGAGACCGTCAGCCCCAGCATTTT. This sequence joins TRBV7-2 and TRBJ1-5; unclear D gene. CDR3 length: 13 amino acids. Germline assignment: CDR1 SGHTA and CDR2 FQGNSA. The V end was cut by 3 bases, the J end by 6 bases, with 9 bases between.

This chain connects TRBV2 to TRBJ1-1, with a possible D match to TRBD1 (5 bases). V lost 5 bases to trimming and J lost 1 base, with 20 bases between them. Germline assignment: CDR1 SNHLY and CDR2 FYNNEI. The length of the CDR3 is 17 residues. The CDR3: CASSSIDRSVENTEAFF. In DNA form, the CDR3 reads TGTGCCAGCAGTTCCATCGACAGATCGGTTGAGAACACTGAAGCTTTCTTT. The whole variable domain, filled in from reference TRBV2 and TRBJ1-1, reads EPEVTQTPSHQVTQMGQEVILRCVPISNHLYFYWYRQILGQKVEFLVSFYNNEISEKSEIFDDQFSVERPDGSNFTLKIRSTKLEDSAMYFCASSSIDRSVENTEAFFGQGTRLTVV.

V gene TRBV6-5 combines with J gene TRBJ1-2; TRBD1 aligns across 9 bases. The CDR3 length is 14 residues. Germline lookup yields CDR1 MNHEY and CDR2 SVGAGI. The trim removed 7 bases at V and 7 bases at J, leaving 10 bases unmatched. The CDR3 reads CASTTGGAIGGYTF. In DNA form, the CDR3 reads TGTGCCAGCACTACAGGGGGCGCGATAGGTGGCTACACCTTC.

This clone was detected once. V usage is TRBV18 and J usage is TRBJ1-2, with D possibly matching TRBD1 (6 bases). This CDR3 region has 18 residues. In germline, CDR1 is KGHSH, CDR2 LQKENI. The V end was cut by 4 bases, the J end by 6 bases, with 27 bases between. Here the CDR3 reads CASSQPSRTASPMDGYTF. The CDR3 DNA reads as TGTGCCAGCTCACAACCGTCCCGGACAGCCTCTCCCATGGATGGCTACACCTTC.